This T cell receptor (beta chain) came from a study of T cells in Graves' hyperthyroidism and ophthalmopathy. Template material for amplifying TCR beta CDR3 regions consisted of RNA transcripts. First-round RT-PCR targeting the TCR CDR3 was performed with the HTBI primer set. TCRdb re-called the multiplex PCR reads with MiXCR, one entry per CDR3 protein. The sample records hundreds of thousands of distinct CDR3 sequences, 40% to 55% being singletons. This CDR3 is built from 15 residues. The V gene end was trimmed by 3 bases and the J gene end by 3 bases; junction bases not matched to a gene: 6. In germline, CDR1 is SGHAT, CDR2 FQDESV (reference sequence).

Sequenced: peripheral blood or thyroid tissue (not recorded which). The V call is TRBV11-1, the J call TRBJ2-7, with TRBD1 matching over 9 bases. This receptor was taken from a woman in her late teens or twenties with Graves' hyperthyroidism. CDR3 DNA sequence: TGTGCCAGCAGCTTGGACTGGACAGGGGTCTACGAGCAGTACTTC. Residues: CASSLDWTGVYEQYF.